This T cell receptor (beta chain) appears in the sequencing data of a study of blood T cell repertoires in COVID-19. Study details: Both acute and convalescent COVID-19 samples were obtained from the United States, Italy and Spain. Sample material is recorded as cDNA or gDNA derived from T cells, B-cell-depleted T cells, or PBMCs.

Germline lookup yields CDR1 LNHDA and CDR2 SQIVND (reference sequence). V gave up 4 bases and J gave up 5 bases, with 12 bases separating them. CDR3 size: 14 residues. In the authors' methods: By means of reference gene primer amplification, nucleated cell counts were estimated. The repertoire was sequenced with immunoSEQ multiplex PCR; TCRdb's copy has only in-frame clones and lacks some. V, J and clone size were drawn from that table, and D and trimming were deduced from the DNA. The top ten clones hold 6.2% of a sample with 240,000 or so clones, about 86% of them seen once. Material for sequencing was peripheral blood. The chain couples TRBV19 to TRBJ2-1, with D maybe TRBD1 (6 bases). This receptor was identified in a man aged 55 to 70 with acute or convalescent COVID-19. CDR3: CASSTYRDNNEQFF. CDR3 bases: TGTGCCAGTAGTACCTACCGGGACAACAATGAGCAGTTCTTC.